One sample yielded the 14 T cell receptor beta chains listed below, sequenced in a study of regulatory T cells in long-lasting Graves disease. The time point here: persistent/refractory GD, antithyroid drugs over 5 years with positive TRAb. Generation of the TCR library employed RNA extracted from PBMCs. To make TCR beta libraries, researchers used iRepertoire HTBI primers and Arm-PCR of CDR3 regions. A single record per CDR3 protein comes from TCRdb applying MiXCR to the multiplex PCR reads. The profile shows roughly 470,000 distinct CDR3 sequences, less than 25% of them singletons. Sequenced here: peripheral blood mononuclear cells (PBMCs), sampled when the disease was refractory, from a patient treated with antithyroid drugs. Receptors originate from a female donor with Graves disease.

The chain employs TRBV29-1 and TRBJ1-3; D gene uncertain. Germline values: CDR1 SQVTM, CDR2 ANQGSEA. The CDR3 length is 14 residues. The V and J ends lost 0 bases and 4 bases respectively, with 10 bases between them. CDR3 nucleotides: TGCAGCGTTGAAGATCGCAGCAGAGGAAACACCATATATTTT. Its translation is CSVEDRSRGNTIYF.

This chain joins TRBV6-1 and TRBJ2-2, with 12 positions matching TRBD1. Germline assignment: CDR1 MNHNS and CDR2 SASEGT. The CDR3 covers 15 residues. Germline trimming cut 4 bases from V and 4 bases from J; bases unmatched to any gene: 1. The CDR3 is CASSVGQGATGELFF. In nucleotides, the CDR3 is TGTGCCAGCAGTGTGGGACAGGGGGCCACCGGGGAGCTGTTTTTT.

This clonotype was found many times. The rearrangement uses TRBV27 and TRBJ1-5; weak D call: TRBD1 (5 bases). In germline, CDR1 is MNHEY, CDR2 SMNVEV (reference sequence). This CDR3 has 14 residues. V lost 6 bases and J 0 bases, leaving 9 bases between the germline ends. CDR3 residues: CASSQGYSNQPQHF. In DNA, the CDR3 is TGTGCCAGCAGCCAGGGTTATAGCAATCAGCCCCAGCATTTT.

This clonotype was observed a few times. The chain carries TRBV9 and TRBJ2-7; D is possibly TRBD1 (6 bases). The V gene lost 0 bases and the J gene lost 3 bases, with 7 bases spanning the gap. CDR1 is SGDLS, CDR2 YYNGEE, per germline. This CDR3 is built from 13 residues. The CDR3 here is CASSVEQGYEQYF. In DNA, the CDR3 is TGTGCCAGCAGCGTAGAACAGGGCTACGAGCAGTACTTC.

Ten or more counts support this clonotype. This chain connects TRBV7-9 to TRBJ2-7; tentative D call: TRBD1 (6 bases). This CDR3 spans 14 amino acids. The V gene's germline CDR1 is SEHNR and CDR2 FQNEAQ (reference sequence). The germline V and J ends were trimmed by 3 bases and 6 bases, with 15 bases remaining between them. The CDR3 loop reads CASSFEATGGEQYF. The CDR3 nucleotides read TGTGCCAGCAGCTTCGAAGCGACAGGTGGCGAGCAGTACTTC.

The chain uses TRBV19 and TRBJ2-2; possible D gene TRBD2, 5 bases. Germline V gene sequence: CDR1 LNHDA, CDR2 SQIVND (reference sequence). This CDR3 is built from 14 residues. Trimming cost V 8 bases and J 3 bases, with 13 bases left between them. The CDR3 reads CASDMRADTGELFF. In nucleotides, the CDR3 is TGTGCCAGTGATATGAGGGCAGACACCGGGGAGCTGTTTTTT.

This clonotype appeared many times. J is TRBJ1-1 and V is TRBV28; D gene uncertain. V lost 6 bases, J lost 4 bases, and 18 bases lay in between. Germline V gene sequence: CDR1 MDHEN, CDR2 SYDVKM. This CDR3 has 15 residues. This CDR3 is CASSPSLGGGTEAFF. CDR3 coding DNA: TGTGCCAGCAGCCCTTCCCTCGGAGGTGGCACTGAAGCTTTCTTT.

The V and J genes are TRBV2 and TRBJ1-5; the match to TRBD1 covers 8 bases. The CDR3 has 15 residues. Germline values: CDR1 SNHLY, CDR2 FYNNEI. V trimming: 7 bases; J trimming: 6 bases; junction bases outside the gene matches: 11. CDR3 coding DNA: TGTGCCAGCAAGGGTCCAGGGGGCAGGGGTCAGCCCCAGCATTTT. Translated: CASKGPGGRGQPQHF.

This clonotype came up many times. The chain links TRBV12-3 or TRBV12-4 to TRBJ2-7, with D tentatively TRBD1 (6 bases). The CDR3 covers 16 residues. The V end lost 2 bases, the J end lost 3 bases, and 17 bases lay between the germline ends. The CDR3 region has the DNA TGTGCCAGCAGTTTAAGTTCATCATGGGGACACTACGAGCAGTACTTC. Its protein product is CASSLSSSWGHYEQYF.

This clonotype occurred many times. V gene TRBV7-8 combines with J gene TRBJ1-1; possibly TRBD1 for D (5 bases). The V end lost 5 bases, the J end lost 2 bases, and 15 bases lay between the germline ends. The CDR3 extends over 15 amino acids. The germline CDR1 and CDR2 sequences are SGHVS and FQNEAQ. The CDR3 is CASSRTGQGNTEAFF. The CDR3 bases are TGTGCCAGCAGCCGTACCGGGCAGGGCAACACTGAAGCTTTCTTT. Complete variable domain (other parts from reference TRBV7-8 and TRBJ1-1): GAGVSQSPRYKVAKRGQDVALRCDPISGHVSLFWYQQALGQGPEFLTYFQNEAQLDKSGLPSDRFFAERPEGSVSTLKIQRTQQEDSAVYLCASSRTGQGNTEAFFGQGTRLTVV.

This clonotype was seen more than once but under ten times. The rearrangement links TRBV7-8 to TRBJ2-1, with TRBD2 matching over 10 bases. Looked up from germline, CDR1 is SGHVS and CDR2 is FQNEAQ. The CDR3 loop spans 15 amino acids. V lost 5 bases and J lost 4; bases outside the gene matches: 5. DNA of the CDR3: TGTGCCAGCAGCCTGCGGACTAGCGGTTACAATGAGCAGTTCTTC. It specifies CASSLRTSGYNEQFF.

The chain carries TRBV20-1 and TRBJ2-7, with 9 bases fitting TRBD1. V shed 4 bases, J shed 3 bases, and the junction held 10 bases outside the gene matches. Looked up from germline, CDR1 is DFQATT and CDR2 is SNEGSKA (reference sequence). The CDR3 has 15 amino acids. This chain's CDR3 is CSANLRDRAFYEQYF. The CDR3 region has the DNA TGCAGTGCTAACCTCCGGGACAGGGCTTTCTACGAGCAGTACTTC.

This clonotype was counted between two and nine times. The rearrangement joins TRBV10-3 to TRBJ2-5; D not certain. This CDR3 contains 11 residues. V lost 2 bases and J 4 bases, leaving 2 bases between the germline ends. CDR1 and CDR2 from the germline V gene are ENHRY and SYGVKD. The DNA of the CDR3 is TGTGCCATCAGTGAGAGAGAGACCCAGTACTTC. Amino acid sequence: CAISERETQYF.

CDR3 sequence (DNA): TGTGCCAGCAGCACCGGGACAGCTAATTCACCCCTCCACTTT. It specifies CASSTGTANSPLHF. The gene calls are TRBV7-3 and TRBJ1-6; 7 bases line up with TRBD1. Germline loops: CDR1 SGHTA, CDR2 FQGTGA. V was pared by 5 bases and J by 6 bases, with 4 bases of the junction left unmatched. The CDR3 totals 14 residues.